This TCR beta chain emerged from a study of cytomegalovirus exposure and HLA in healthy donors (TCRdb year 2017). For context, the study as a whole: A later analysis indicated that the roughly 120 validation repertoires were generated on the platform also employed for the 700 or so repertoires of the first cohort. The aim of the study was to test whether cataloging public T cell receptors could identify signatures of past pathogen exposure. A separate validation cohort of roughly 130 different subjects was used in addition to the roughly 640-subject first cohort. To predict cytomegalovirus infection status, the study brought together high-throughput TCR immunosequencing, statistical association of individual TCRs with disease status, and machine learning. What the work shows at the level of the full study, not this receptor alone: Of the cluster scores, 90% to 95% were above 0 in a later analysis, which found that TCRs clustered in the first cohort also tended to co-occur in the 120 or so validation repertoires. In both the original and validation cohorts, the classifier was reported to diagnose cytomegalovirus status with high specificity and sensitivity. The validation cohort had no HLA typing available for a later analysis, so co-occurrence within that cohort was assessed over all 120 or so repertoires. A few of the identified cytomegalovirus-associated TCR beta chains were confirmed in vitro to be specific for cytomegalovirus antigens. Most TCR sequences were seen in very few donors, while some public TCRs were found in many individuals. The study listed 164 TCR beta chains as associated with cytomegalovirus. According to the authors, the approach could potentially be generalized to other disease states and immunological phenotypes.

V and J are truncated by 3 bases and 4 bases respectively, leaving an intervening sequence of 17 bases. The germline V gene supplies CDR1 SGDLS and CDR2 YYNGEE. Counted from cysteine to phenylalanine, this CDR3 has 16 amino acids. Only the CDR3 DNA is retained, 48 bases long and in frame from the first base. For this clone: Which antigen it targets is not known. Base-call qualities are not available, and no considerably larger clone is one nucleotide away.

The protocol used for the library was the immunoSEQ multiplex PCR assay. As for the original processing: To diagnose cytomegalovirus status from the catalog of TCR beta chain sequences, a statistical classification framework was built. TCRdb took over this immuneACCESS table, retaining in-frame rearrangements with V and J assigned. Such tables are incomplete; in checked studies, under half of the missing clones stem from an unresolved V gene, and the remainder is unexplained. V, J and clone size reflect that table, while D and trimming were determined from the DNA. The sample profile shows about 74,000 clones; over 85% of them were found once. Jointly, the top ten make up roughly 1.6% of the sample. The donors were included in the validation cohort of 120 subjects, a group kept apart from the approximately 650-subject first cohort.

The sequence was obtained from a young man in good health and CMV-seropositive. The V and J segments used are TRBV9 and TRBJ2-1; the D gene is perhaps TRBD2, on 6 matching bases. Sequencing was done on a sample of PBMCs. The DNA reads TGTGCCAGCAGCGCGGCCCTTAGCGGCTCTTACAATGAGCAGTTCTTC. Its protein reads: CASSAALSGSYNEQFF.